Sequencing of this T cell receptor (beta chain) was carried out in a study of cytomegalovirus exposure and HLA in healthy donors. The PCR contained 60 Vbeta and 13 Jbeta primers. The assay was immunoSEQ multiplex PCR, and TCRdb's table has in-frame clones only and misses some. The table includes some 63,000 clones, approximately 80% detected once. Trimming cost V 1 base and J 10 bases, with 14 bases left between them. CDR1 and CDR2 (germline): SGHVS, FNYEAQ. CDR3 length: 14 amino acids. This clone was detected once. Material for sequencing was PBMCs. This sequence was found in a human donor in good health. The J gene is TRBJ2-1, the V gene TRBV7-6, with unresolved D. The CDR3 is CASSLGARSREQFF. DNA of the CDR3: TGTGCCAGCAGCTTAGGCGCTAGGTCGCGAGAGCAGTTCTTC.